The T cell receptor beta chain under discussion was sequenced for a study of cytomegalovirus exposure and HLA in healthy donors. General study results and limits: Follow-up analysis found HLA locus-dependent TCR association rates, highest for DRB1 and lowest for HLA-C. Earlier results showed most TCR beta V segments being productive about 90% or about 30% of the time.

Use of 60 Vbeta and 13 Jbeta primers characterized the PCR. Sequencing used immunoSEQ multiplex PCR; TCRdb keeps in-frame clones, though not all of them. Here the sample spans roughly 100,000 clones, roughly 73% being singletons. The length of the CDR3 is 15 residues. Between the trimmed V and J ends, which lost 4 bases and 5 bases, there was a span of 19 bases. The V gene's germline CDR1 is SGHNT and CDR2 YYREEE (reference sequence). With respect to this clone: Its antigen is as yet unknown.

Specimen: PBMCs. The receptor was isolated from a man aged 40-49 years in good health and CMV-seronegative. The chain couples TRBV5-4 to TRBJ2-7; weak D call: TRBD2 (5 bases). The CDR3 bases are TGTGCCAGCAGCGCACGCGAGGGATATCGGAACGAGCAGTACTTC. It yields the protein CASSAREGYRNEQYF.